Shown below are 8 T cell receptor beta chains from a single sample sequenced in a study of control samples from healthy donors and cancer patients. TCRdb keeps only in-frame clones here, not all; method: immunoSEQ multiplex PCR. The sample has around 200,000 clones; roughly 91% are singletons. What was sequenced was blood. The receptors derive from a woman aged 25 to 45 in good health.

The rearrangement links TRBV6-2 or TRBV6-3 to TRBJ2-1; TRBD1 matches 7 bases. Trimming took 6 bases from V and 4 from J; bases not matched to a gene: 6. The CDR3 consists of 14 residues. Per the germline V gene, CDR1 is MNHEY and CDR2 is SVGEGT. The CDR3 DNA sequence: TGTGCCAGCAGCCCCGGGACAGCATACAATGAGCAGTTCTTC. Translation: CASSPGTAYNEQFF.

The chain is built from TRBV20-1 and TRBJ2-4; TRBD2 matches at 7 bases. The CDR3 has 15 amino acids. Trimming removed 3 bases from V and 1 base from J; junction bases left unmatched: 6. CDR1 is DFQATT, CDR2 SNEGSKA, per germline (reference sequence). CDR3 in amino acids: CSASLSGGAKNIQYF. DNA of the CDR3: TGCAGTGCTAGTTTATCGGGAGGTGCCAAAAACATTCAGTACTTC.

This chain connects TRBV7-9 to TRBJ1-4, with D unresolved. V lost 4 bases, J lost 3 bases, and 9 bases lay in between. The CDR3 is 14 amino acids. Germline loops: CDR1 SEHNR, CDR2 FQNEAQ (reference sequence). CDR3 DNA: TGTGCCAGCAGCTCCATCGCTCCTAATGAAAAACTGTTTTTT. Translated: CASSSIAPNEKLFF.

The chain combines TRBV27 with TRBJ2-2, with a possible D match to TRBD2 (5 bases). Germline V gives CDR1 MNHEY, CDR2 SMNVEV (reference sequence). The CDR3 is made up of 16 amino acids. With 0 bases removed from V and 2 bases from J, the gap between germline ends came to 10 bases. DNA of the CDR3: TGTGCCAGCAGTTTATCCGCGACTACCAACACCGGGGAGCTGTTTTTT. Encoded protein: CASSLSATTNTGELFF.

This clone was observed a single time. The chain links TRBV18 to TRBJ1-5; D gene ambiguous. This CDR3 comprises 14 residues. V gave up 5 bases and J gave up 7 bases, with 15 bases separating them. Germline V CDR1 and CDR2: KGHSH, LQKENI. The CDR3 loop is CASSTSGSQQPQHF. CDR3 nucleotide sequence: TGTGCCAGCTCAACTTCCGGATCACAGCAGCCCCAGCATTTT.

The J gene is TRBJ1-6, the V gene TRBV13; D possibly corresponds to TRBD1 (5 bases). Trimming pared 0 bases from V and 10 bases from J, leaving 7 bases between. The germline CDR1 and CDR2 sequences are PRHDT and FYEKMQ (reference sequence). The CDR3 loop spans 13 amino acids. The CDR3 region has the DNA TGTGCCAGCAGCTTAGGGAGGGGATCACCCCTCCACTTT. This translates into CASSLGRGSPLHF. The entire variable domain, with the rest obtained from reference TRBV13 and TRBJ1-6, is as follows: AAGVIQSPRHLIKEKRETATLKCYPIPRHDTVYWYQQGPGQDPQFLISFYEKMQSDKGSIPDRFSAQQFSDYHSELNMSSLELGDSALYFCASSLGRGSPLHFGNGTRLTVT.

V and J are TRBV18 and TRBJ1-2; the D gene is possibly TRBD1 (5 bases). V gave up 2 bases and J gave up 1 base, with 5 bases separating them. CDR3 size: 13 residues. The germline CDR1 and CDR2 sequences are KGHSH and LQKENI. The CDR3 is CASSPGGNYGYTF. CDR3 DNA: TGTGCCAGCTCACCAGGGGGTAACTATGGCTACACCTTC.

The V and J genes are TRBV7-3 and TRBJ2-3, with 10 positions matching TRBD2. Germline CDR1 SGHTA, CDR2 FQGTGA. This CDR3 is built from 17 residues. V lost 1 base to trimming and J lost 4 bases; unmatched junction nucleotides: 8. The DNA of the CDR3 is TGTGCCAGCAGCTTAAGGCGCGGGACTAGCGAAGCAGATACGCAGTATTTT. It codes for CASSLRRGTSEADTQYF. Full variable domain (rest looked up from reference TRBV7-3 and TRBJ2-3): GAGVSQTPSNKVTEKGKYVELRCDPISGHTALYWYRQSLGQGPEFLIYFQGTGAADDSGLPNDRFFAVRPEGSVSTLKIQRTERGDSAVYLCASSLRRGTSEADTQYFGPGTRLTVL.